Below, 13 T cell receptor beta chains from the same sample are listed, as sequenced in a study of human T cells and chemical hapten exposure. TCRdb re-derived calls from the RACE reads in MiXCR, one entry per CDR3 protein. The sample consists of about 51,000 distinct CDR3 sequences, about a tenth of them appearing once. Documented time point: pre-sensitization, week 0. Described treatment: therapeutic diphenylcyclopropenone sensitization with weekly scalp DPC. Source: whole blood, taken in connection with sensitization to the hapten diphenylcyclopropenone (DPC). The receptors originated from a woman between 40 and 50 years old with alopecia areata. Some clones in this sample may be carry-over from other donors' samples.

This clonotype was seen more than once but under ten times. The chain recombines TRBV7-9 with TRBJ1-2; D gene uncertain. CDR3 length: 13 residues. Trimming shortened V by 3 bases and J by 4 bases, and 9 bases separated the two germline ends. Germline V lookup: CDR1 SEHNR, CDR2 FQNEAQ (reference sequence). CDR3 nucleotides: TGTGCCAGCAGCTTGAGAGATGGCTATGGCTACACCTTC. Translating it yields CASSLRDGYGYTF. The entire variable domain, with the rest obtained from reference TRBV7-9 and TRBJ1-2, is as follows: DTGVSQNPRHKITKRGQNVTFRCDPISEHNRLYWYRQTLGQGPEFLTYFQNEAQLEKSRLLSDRFSAERPKGSFSTLEIQRTEQGDSAMYLCASSLRDGYGYTFGSGTRLTVV.

This clonotype was detected ten times or more. The chain carries TRBV7-9 and TRBJ1-2; maybe TRBD1 (5 bases). CDR3 length: 14 amino acids. The V gene lost 2 bases and the J gene lost 8 bases, with 15 bases spanning the gap. CDR1 SEHNR and CDR2 FQNEAQ come from the germline V gene (reference sequence). In nucleotides, the CDR3 is TGTGCCAGCAGCTTACAGCAGGGTCTTGGAGGCTACACCTTC. As protein: CASSLQQGLGGYTF.

This clonotype was recorded at least ten times. The rearrangement joins TRBV20-1 to TRBJ1-2; 7 bases are shared with TRBD1. The CDR3 runs to 12 residues. The V gene end was trimmed by 6 bases and the J gene end by 6 bases; junction bases not matched to a gene: 7. Germline CDR1 is DFQATT and CDR2 is SNEGSKA (reference sequence). The CDR3 loop is CSATRGTDGYTF. DNA for the CDR3: TGCAGTGCCACCCGAGGGACAGATGGCTACACCTTC.

This clonotype came up a few times. The chain links TRBV7-9 to TRBJ2-1; D gene uncertain. Per germline, CDR1 SEHNR and CDR2 FQNEAQ (reference sequence). CDR3 length: 12 amino acids. Trimming pared 3 bases from V and 12 bases from J, leaving 12 bases between. For the CDR3, the DNA is TGTGCCAGCAGCTTCAGCCCTGCCGGGCAGTTCTTC. Translating gives CASSFSPAGQFF.

This clonotype has at least ten counts. This rearrangement joins TRBV18 to TRBJ1-2; 7 positions agree with TRBD1. The J segment lost 0 bases and the V segment lost 3 bases, leaving 4 bases of the junction unmatched. The CDR3 covers 15 residues. Germline loops: CDR1 KGHSH, CDR2 LQKENI. The CDR3 DNA sequence: TGTGCCAGCTCACCTGACAGGGCTACTAACTATGGCTACACCTTC. Translating gives CASSPDRATNYGYTF.

Ten or more counts support this clonotype. The chain employs TRBV6-5 and TRBJ1-1, with a weak D call TRBD1 (5 bases). Looked up from germline, CDR1 is MNHEY and CDR2 is SVGAGI. Between the trimmed V and J ends, which lost 6 bases and 2 bases, there was a span of 16 bases. The CDR3 is 15 residues long. In DNA form, the CDR3 reads TGTGCCAGCAGGAGCGTCGGGACGGAAAACACTGAAGCTTTCTTT. This encodes CASRSVGTENTEAFF.

The sample holds many counts of this clonotype. This chain uses TRBV20-1 with TRBJ1-1; tentatively, D is TRBD1 (5 bases). There are 13 residues in the CDR3. Germline CDR1 reads DFQATT; CDR2 reads SNEGSKA (reference sequence). V lost 6 bases, J lost 1 base, and 12 bases lay in between. The CDR3 protein is CSASRDGNTEAFF. As DNA, the CDR3 is TGCAGTGCGTCACGGGACGGGAACACTGAAGCTTTCTTT.

This clonotype was detected many times. This chain joins TRBV6-5 and TRBJ1-2, with D maybe TRBD1 (6 bases). Germline lookup yields CDR1 MNHEY and CDR2 SVGAGI. The germline V and J ends were trimmed by 3 bases and 8 bases, with 16 bases remaining between them. The CDR3 totals 14 residues. The CDR3 is CASSYEDSGGGYTF. The CDR3 nucleotides are TGTGCCAGCAGTTATGAGGACAGCGGCGGAGGCTACACCTTC.

Only a few counts were recorded for this clonotype. The junction departs from germline at one end; a sequencing error may be responsible. This sequence joins TRBV10-3 and TRBJ1-2; 8 bases are a match to TRBD1. Germline V lookup: CDR1 ENHRY, CDR2 SYGVKD. CDR3 length equals 15 residues. CDR3 sequence (DNA): TGTGCCATCAGTGAGAACCAGGGGGCTGGCTATGACTACACCTTC. Encoded protein: CAISENQGAGYDYTF.

There are many counts of this clonotype. The chain carries TRBV14 and TRBJ2-2, with unresolved D. Germline V lookup: CDR1 SGHDN, CDR2 FVKESK. Trimming cost V 1 base and J 4 bases, with 10 bases left between them. The CDR3 contains 15 residues. As DNA, the CDR3 is TGTGCCAGCAGCCAAGGCTCGAGCGTCACCGGGGAGCTGTTTTTT. Residues: CASSQGSSVTGELFF.

This clonotype showed up just a few times. The chain recombines TRBV28 with TRBJ2-2; no clear D gene. Trimming took off 7 bases at V and 5 bases at J, with 8 bases between the two ends. CDR1 is MDHEN and CDR2 is SYDVKM in the germline V gene. This CDR3 spans 12 amino acids. The CDR3 sequence: CASTRSTGELFF. CDR3 coding DNA: TGTGCCAGCACCAGAAGTACCGGGGAGCTGTTTTTT.

This clonotype showed up many times. The chain carries TRBV4-1 and TRBJ1-2; no firm D call. The V end was cut by 1 base, the J end by 8 bases, with 14 bases between. Germline V gene data show CDR1 as MGHRA and CDR2 as YSYEKL. This CDR3 region has 14 residues. The CDR3 bases are TGCGCCAGCAGCCAAGTGATGGCAGCACAGGGCTACACCTTC. Translation gives CASSQVMAAQGYTF.

At least ten counts were recorded for this clonotype. The CDR3 is CASSPEGQGEEAFF. The CDR3 region has the DNA TGCGCCAGCAGCCCGGAGGGGCAGGGGGAGGAAGCTTTCTTT. The chain has TRBV4-1 and TRBJ1-1; 7 nucleotides line up with TRBD1. Germline-derived CDR1 and CDR2 are MGHRA and YSYEKL. The CDR3 contains 14 residues. The ends lost 4 bases at V and 8 bases at J; junction bases unmatched: 10.